A single sample is the source of the 3 T cell receptor beta chains below, sequenced in a study of regulatory T cells in long-lasting Graves disease. Relying on iRepertoire HTBI primers and Arm-PCR of CDR3 regions, the team built TCR beta libraries. One entry per CDR3 protein results from TCRdb running MiXCR on the multiplex PCR reads. The sample has under 250,000 distinct CDR3 sequences; around 20% are singletons. Time point reported: newly diagnosed GD, antithyroid drugs for less than 3 months. Generation of the TCR library employed RNA extracted from PBMCs. The sample in question was peripheral blood mononuclear cells (PBMCs), obtained at new diagnosis, from a patient treated with antithyroid drugs. The origin of the receptors is a female donor with Graves disease.

In its sample, this clonotype was seen many times. The gene calls are TRBV20-1 and TRBJ2-7, with D possibly TRBD2 on 6 matching bases. V lost 0 bases to trimming and J lost 0 bases, with 15 bases between them. The germline V gene encodes CDR1 DFQATT and CDR2 SNEGSKA (reference sequence). The CDR3 sequence is 16 residues long. CDR3 amino acids: CSARDRQGLNSYEQYF. The CDR3 DNA reads TGCAGTGCTAGAGATCGGCAGGGACTTAACTCCTACGAGCAGTACTTC.

This clonotype was observed a few times. The gene calls are TRBV7-2 and TRBJ2-4; D is unclear. This CDR3 contains 13 residues. Trimming pared 0 bases from V and 6 bases from J, leaving 6 bases between. CDR1 and CDR2 (germline): SGHTA, FQGNSA. DNA of the CDR3: TGTGCCAGCAGCTTAGCCAGCACAAACATTCAGTACTTC. Its translation: CASSLASTNIQYF.

This clonotype came up many times. CDR3 in amino acids: CASSVKGAGYQETQYF. Written as DNA, the CDR3 is TGTGCCAGCAGCGTCAAAGGAGCGGGGTACCAAGAGACCCAGTACTTC. This rearrangement joins TRBV7-2 to TRBJ2-5, with 7 bases identical to TRBD2. The ends lost 5 bases at V and 0 bases at J; junction bases unmatched: 9. This CDR3 is 16 amino acids long. Germline loops: CDR1 SGHTA, CDR2 FQGNSA.